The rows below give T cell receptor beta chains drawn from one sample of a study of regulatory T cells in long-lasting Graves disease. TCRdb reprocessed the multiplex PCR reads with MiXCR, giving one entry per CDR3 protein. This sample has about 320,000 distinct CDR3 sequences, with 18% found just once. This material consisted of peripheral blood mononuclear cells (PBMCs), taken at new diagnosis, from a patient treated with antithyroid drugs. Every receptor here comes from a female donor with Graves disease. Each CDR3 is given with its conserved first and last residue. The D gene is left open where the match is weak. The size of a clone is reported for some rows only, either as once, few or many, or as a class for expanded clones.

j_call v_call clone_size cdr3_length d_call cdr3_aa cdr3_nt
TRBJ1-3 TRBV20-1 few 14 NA CSATDPGSGNTIYF TGCAGTGCCACAGACCCGGGGTCTGGAAACACCATATATTTT
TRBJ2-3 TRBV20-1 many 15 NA CSARVLLRPTDTQYF TGCAGTGCTAGAGTTCTCCTTAGACCCACAGATACGCAGTATTTT
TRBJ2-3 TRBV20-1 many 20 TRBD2 CSSLVPLAAGLADGTDTQYF TGCAGTTCGCTAGTACCTTTGGCAGCGGGACTAGCGGATGGCACAGATACGCAGTATTTT
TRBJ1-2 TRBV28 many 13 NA CASSLSEFYGYTF TGTGCCAGCAGTTTATCAGAGTTCTATGGCTACACCTTC
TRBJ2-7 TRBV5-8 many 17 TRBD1 CASSGDLWGTGVFEQYF TGTGCCAGCAGCGGGGATCTCTGGGGGACAGGGGTTTTCGAGCAGTACTTC
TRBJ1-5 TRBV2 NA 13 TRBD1 CARGQGANQPQHF TGTGCCAGGGGACAGGGTGCCAATCAGCCCCAGCATTTT
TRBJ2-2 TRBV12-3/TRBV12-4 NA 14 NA CASSSDSGFRELFF TGTGCCAGCAGCTCCGATTCGGGTTTCAGGGAGCTGTTTTTT
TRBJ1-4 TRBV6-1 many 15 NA CASSEARGNNEKLFF TGTGCCAGCAGTGAAGCTCGAGGAAATAATGAAAAACTGTTTTTT
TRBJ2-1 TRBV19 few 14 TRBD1 CASYPGQSRDEQFF TGTGCCAGTTATCCGGGACAGTCCCGAGATGAGCAGTTCTTC
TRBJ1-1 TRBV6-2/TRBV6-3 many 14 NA CASSPSRGGTEAFF TGTGCCAGCAGCCCATCCAGGGGAGGTACTGAAGCTTTCTTT
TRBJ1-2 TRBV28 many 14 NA CASAGGAGLHGYTF TGTGCCAGCGCCGGGGGGGCTGGTTTGCATGGCTACACCTTC
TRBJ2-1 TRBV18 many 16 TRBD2 CASSPEAGVVGNEQFF TGTGCCAGCTCACCCGAAGCGGGAGTCGTCGGCAATGAGCAGTTCTTC
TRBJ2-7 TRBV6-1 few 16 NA CASSEWSGTPSYEQYF TGTGCCAGCAGTGAATGGTCAGGGACCCCCTCCTACGAGCAGTACTTC
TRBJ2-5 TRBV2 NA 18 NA CASTPVPWGQGGIETQYF TGTGCCAGCACTCCGGTGCCGTGGGGGCAGGGTGGTATAGAGACCCAGTACTTC
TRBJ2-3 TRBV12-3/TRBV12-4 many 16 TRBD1 CASSIIQGATRDTQYF TGTGCCAGCAGTATTATACAGGGGGCCACGAGGGATACGCAGTATTTT
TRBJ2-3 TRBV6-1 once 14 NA CASSSSVSTDTQYF TGTGCCAGCAGCTCTAGCGTTAGCACAGATACGCAGTATTTT
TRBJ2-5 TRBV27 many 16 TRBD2 CASSSGLAGRQETQYF TGTGCCAGCAGTTCGGGACTAGCGGGACGACAAGAGACCCAGTACTTC
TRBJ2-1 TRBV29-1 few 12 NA CSVEVGVGEQFF TGCAGCGTTGAGGTGGGAGTAGGTGAGCAGTTCTTC
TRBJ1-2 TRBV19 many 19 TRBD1 CASSIGLWDRGWTNYGYTF TGTGCCAGTAGTATTGGTCTGTGGGACAGGGGGTGGACTAACTATGGCTACACCTTC
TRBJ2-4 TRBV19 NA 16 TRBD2 CASSWDYSVAKNIQYF TGTGCCAGTAGCTGGGACTATTCGGTCGCCAAAAACATTCAGTACTTC
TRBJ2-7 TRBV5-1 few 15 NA CASSLVVGGAYEQYF TGCGCCAGCAGCTTGGTGGTGGGGGGCGCGTACGAGCAGTACTTC
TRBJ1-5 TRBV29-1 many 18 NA CSVVGGTERSGSNQPQHF TGCAGCGTTGTGGGGGGAACAGAACGATCTGGGAGCAATCAGCCCCAGCATTTT
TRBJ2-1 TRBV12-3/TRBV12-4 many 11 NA CASSLSLEQFF TGTGCCAGCAGTCTCTCCCTTGAGCAGTTCTTC
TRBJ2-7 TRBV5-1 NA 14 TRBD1 CASSGGTGSGEQYF TGCGCCAGCAGCGGAGGGACAGGGAGTGGCGAGCAGTACTTC
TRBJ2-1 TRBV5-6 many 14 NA CASSQFGRYNEQFF TGTGCCAGCAGCCAATTTGGAAGGTACAATGAGCAGTTCTTC
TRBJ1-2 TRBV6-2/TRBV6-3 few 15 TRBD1 CASSEYWTGTYGYTF TGTGCCAGCAGTGAATATTGGACAGGGACTTACGGCTACACCTTC
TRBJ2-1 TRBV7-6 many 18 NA CASTLDLAHPPYVNEQFF TGTGCCAGCACCCTGGACTTAGCGCATCCCCCTTACGTAAATGAGCAGTTCTTC
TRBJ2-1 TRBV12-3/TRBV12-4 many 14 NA CASTVTSVYNEQFF TGTGCCAGCACCGTAACGTCTGTCTACAATGAGCAGTTCTTC
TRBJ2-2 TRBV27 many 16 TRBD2 CASSLWAGGLTGELFF TGTGCCAGCAGTTTATGGGCGGGAGGACTAACCGGGGAGCTGTTTTTT
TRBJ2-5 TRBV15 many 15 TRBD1 CATSVGTGDGETQYF TGTGCCACCAGCGTTGGGACAGGGGACGGAGAGACCCAGTACTTC
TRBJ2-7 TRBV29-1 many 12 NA CSVEEQPDGQYF TGCAGCGTTGAAGAACAGCCAGACGGGCAGTACTTC
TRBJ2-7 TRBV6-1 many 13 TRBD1 CASSRTGVHEQYF TGTGCCAGCAGCCGGACAGGGGTTCACGAGCAGTACTTC
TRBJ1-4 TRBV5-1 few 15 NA CASSPPGAVREKLFF TGCGCCAGCAGCCCGCCCGGGGCGGTACGGGAAAAACTGTTTTTT
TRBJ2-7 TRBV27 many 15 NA CASSIGRDRYYEQYF TGTGCCAGCAGCATTGGACGCGACAGGTACTACGAGCAGTACTTC
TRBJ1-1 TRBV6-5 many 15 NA CASSYSWAQNTEAFF TGTGCCAGCAGTTACTCATGGGCTCAAAACACTGAAGCTTTCTTT
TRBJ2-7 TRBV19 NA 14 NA CASAGRGGVYEQYF TGTGCCAGCGCCGGTCGAGGTGGGGTCTACGAGCAGTACTTC
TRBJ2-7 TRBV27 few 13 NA CASAWRENYEQYF TGTGCCAGCGCTTGGCGGGAAAACTACGAGCAGTACTTC
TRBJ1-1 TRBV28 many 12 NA CASSRTFAEAFF TGTGCCAGCAGTAGGACTTTTGCTGAAGCTTTCTTT
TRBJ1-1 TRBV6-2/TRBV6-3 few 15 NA CASSYLPRGNTEAFF TGTGCCAGCAGTTACTTACCTAGGGGTAACACTGAAGCTTTCTTT
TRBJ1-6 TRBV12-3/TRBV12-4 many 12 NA CASSFAGMALHF TGTGCCAGCAGTTTCGCGGGGATGGCCCTCCACTTT
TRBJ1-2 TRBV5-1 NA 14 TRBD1 CASSPTGQGSGYTF TGCGCCAGCAGCCCAACGGGACAGGGTAGTGGCTACACCTTC
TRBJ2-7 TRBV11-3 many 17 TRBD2 CASSLPPPSGSTYEQYF TGTGCCAGCAGCTTGCCTCCTCCTAGCGGGAGTACGTACGAGCAGTACTTC
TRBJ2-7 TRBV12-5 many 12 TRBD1 CASVPDRGEQYF TGTGCTAGTGTACCGGACAGGGGCGAGCAGTACTTC
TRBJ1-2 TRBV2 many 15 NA CASSEARGQNYGYTF TGTGCCAGCAGTGAAGCTAGAGGACAGAACTATGGCTACACCTTC
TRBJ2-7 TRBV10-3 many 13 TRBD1 CAIRAGQDYEQYF TGTGCCATCAGGGCGGGACAGGACTACGAGCAGTACTTC
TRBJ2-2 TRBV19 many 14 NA CASSPGPSTGELFF TGTGCCAGTAGTCCGGGGCCTTCCACCGGGGAGCTGTTTTTT
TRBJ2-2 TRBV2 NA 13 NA CASSRSGLGELFF TGTGCCAGCAGTAGATCCGGACTCGGGGAGCTGTTTTTT
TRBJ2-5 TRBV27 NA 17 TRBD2 CASSGLAGGAQRETQYF TGTGCCAGCAGTGGACTAGCGGGAGGGGCCCAACGAGAGACCCAGTACTTC
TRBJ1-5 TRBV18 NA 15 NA CASSRDTYSNQPQHF TGTGCCAGCTCCCGGGACACCTATAGCAATCAGCCCCAGCATTTT
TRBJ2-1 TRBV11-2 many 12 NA CASSVLVAEQFF TGTGCCAGCAGCGTACTGGTGGCTGAGCAGTTCTTC
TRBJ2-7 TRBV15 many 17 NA CATSRETFSRTSYEQYF TGTGCCACCAGCAGAGAAACCTTTTCGCGAACCTCCTACGAGCAGTACTTC